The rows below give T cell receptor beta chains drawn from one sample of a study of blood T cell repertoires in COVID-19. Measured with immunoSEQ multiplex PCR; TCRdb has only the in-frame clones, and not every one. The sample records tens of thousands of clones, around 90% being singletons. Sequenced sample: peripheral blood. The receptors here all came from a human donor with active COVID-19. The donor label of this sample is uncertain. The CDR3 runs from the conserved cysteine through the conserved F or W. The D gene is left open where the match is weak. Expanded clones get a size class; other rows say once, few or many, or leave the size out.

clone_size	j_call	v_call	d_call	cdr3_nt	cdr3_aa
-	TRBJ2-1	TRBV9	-	TGTGCCAGCAGCCCACCTATAACTTCCAATGAGCAGTTCTTC	CASSPPITSNEQFF
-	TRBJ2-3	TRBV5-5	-	TGTGCCAGCAGCTTGTACTACGACGGCCAATTTACGCAGTATTTT	CASSLYYDGQFTQYF
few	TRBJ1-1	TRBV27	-	TGTGCCAGCAGTGCCACAGGGTGGGCTGAAGCTTTCTTT	CASSATGWAEAFF
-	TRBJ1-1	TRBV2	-	TGTGCCAGCAGTGAAAGGCCTCAAGGGGACACTGAAGCTTTCTTT	CASSERPQGDTEAFF
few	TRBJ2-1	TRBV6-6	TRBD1	TGTGCCAGCAGTCGAGGGGACAGTGTTGGCCTAGTGGGTGAGCAGTTCTTC	CASSRGDSVGLVGEQFF
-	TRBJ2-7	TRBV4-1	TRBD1	TGCGCCAGCAGCAGACAGGGGTCTGAAACCTACGAGCAGTACTTC	CASSRQGSETYEQYF
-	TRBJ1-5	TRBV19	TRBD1	TGTGCCAGTAGTAAGGGACAGAGTAGCAATCAGCCCCAGCATTTT	CASSKGQSSNQPQHF
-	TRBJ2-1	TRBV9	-	TGTGCCAGCAGCGTAGATCCGAATCCACTGTCCAATGAGCAGTTCTTC	CASSVDPNPLSNEQFF
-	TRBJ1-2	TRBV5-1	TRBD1	TGCGCCAGCAGCTCCGACAGGGGGAACTATGGCTACACCTTC	CASSSDRGNYGYTF
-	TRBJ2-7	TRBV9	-	TGTGCCAGCAGCTCAGGGGTCACCTACGAGCAGTACTTC	CASSSGVTYEQYF
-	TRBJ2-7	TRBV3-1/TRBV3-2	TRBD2	TGTGCCAGCAGTCACCCGGGGGGTATGTTGATCGAGCAGTACTTC	CASSHPGGMLIEQYF
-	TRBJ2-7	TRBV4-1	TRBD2	TGCGCCAGCAGCCCCCCGGGACTAGCGGGAGCGGGGGAGCAGTACTTC	CASSPPGLAGAGEQYF
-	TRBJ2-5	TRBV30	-	TGTGCCTGGAGACGGCGGGACAGTGCCATCCAAGAGACCCAGTACTTC	CAWRRRDSAIQETQYF
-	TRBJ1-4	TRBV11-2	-	TGTGCCAGCAGCCTTATCGCGTTAAGTCTTAATGAAAAACTGTTTTTT	CASSLIALSLNEKLFF
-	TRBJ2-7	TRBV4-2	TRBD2	TGTGCCAGCAGTTGGGGAGGGGAGGGATACGAGCAGTACTTC	CASSWGGEGYEQYF
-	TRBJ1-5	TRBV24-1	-	TGTGCCACCAGTGACCAGGGGTCCTCCAATCAGCCCCAGCATTTT	CATSDQGSSNQPQHF
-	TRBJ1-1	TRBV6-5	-	TGTGCCAGCACCCAGTCGAGGGCGAACACTGAAGCTTTCTTT	CASTQSRANTEAFF
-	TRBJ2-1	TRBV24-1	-	TGTGCCACCAGTGATTCCCGGGTTGAGCAGTTCTTC	CATSDSRVEQFF
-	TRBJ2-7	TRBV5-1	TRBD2	TGCGCCAGCAGCGCGGAGGGTTCTAGATCAACGGGACTAGCCGCCTACGAGCAGTACTTC	CASSAEGSRSTGLAAYEQYF